This TCR beta chain was sequenced in a study of cytomegalovirus exposure and HLA in healthy donors (dated by TCRdb to about 2017). With respect to the entire study: A later analysis indicated that the roughly 120 validation repertoires were generated on the platform also employed for the roughly 730 repertoires of the first cohort. A separate validation cohort of roughly 120 different subjects was used in addition to the roughly 700-subject first cohort. The study aimed to test whether signatures of past pathogen exposure could be identified by cataloging public T cell receptors. To predict cytomegalovirus infection status, the study brought together high-throughput TCR immunosequencing, statistical association of individual TCRs with disease status, and machine learning. Summary of the overall study and its limitations: A total of 150 to 200 TCR beta chains were listed by the study as associated with cytomegalovirus. In vitro tests confirmed that a few of the cytomegalovirus-associated TCR beta chains recognize cytomegalovirus antigens. Most TCR sequences were seen in very few donors, while some public TCRs were found in many individuals. In a later analysis, TCRs clustered in the first cohort were found to also tend to co-occur in the roughly 120 validation repertoires, with around 94% of cluster scores above 0. The authors suggested that the approach could potentially be extended to other disease states and immunological phenotypes. The classifier was reported to diagnose cytomegalovirus status with high specificity and sensitivity in both the original cohort and the validation cohort. A later analysis lacked HLA typing for the validation cohort, so it scored co-occurrence in that cohort across all 110 or so repertoires.

About this clone: Its antigen is unknown. Qualities for individual bases were not recorded, and no much larger clone is one base off.

The donors were included in the validation cohort of roughly 120 subjects, a group kept apart from the approximately 670-subject first cohort. Preparation of the library involved the immunoSEQ multiplex PCR assay. On the study's bioinformatics: A statistical classification framework was built for diagnosing cytomegalovirus status from the catalog of TCR beta chain sequences. Imported from immuneACCESS, the table was reduced by TCRdb to in-frame sequences with V and J called. These copies leave out some clones; in studies compared against another copy, an unresolved V gene accounts for under half, and the cause of the remainder is not known. That table furnishes V, J and clone size, whereas the DNA furnished D and trimming. The sample records around 120,000 clones, about 91% of which are singletons. The ten largest clones represent around 1.9% of the sample. The CDR3 numbers 15 residues from cysteine through phenylalanine. CDR3 DNA is the only sequence kept; it has 45 bases, read in frame from the first base. V loses 7 bases, J loses 8 bases, and the germline ends lie 23 bases apart. In the germline V gene, CDR1 corresponds to SNHLY and CDR2 to FYNNEI.

The sequence links TRBV2 to TRBJ1-2; a tentative D match to TRBD1 spans 5 bases. The sample was PBMCs. This TCR came from a man between 18 and 35 years old in good health and CMV-seronegative. The nucleotides read TGTGCCAGCACCGGCGGCAGGGCGCAAAGGGCGGGCTACACCTTC. It codes for CASTGGRAQRAGYTF.